This T cell receptor beta chain was obtained from a study of regulatory T cells in long-lasting Graves disease. About the research overall: Newly diagnosed Graves' patients had under 3 months of antithyroid drugs.

Overall study findings and caveats: More public clonotypes were shared by persistent patients (about 3,000) than by new patients (about 970). TRBV28, TRBJ1-2 and TRBJ2-5 emerged as the favored segments in persistent disease.

The CDR3 consists of 14 residues. The germline V and J ends were trimmed by 4 bases and 1 base, with 10 bases remaining between them. Germline V gene lookup returns CDR1 LNHDA and CDR2 SQIVND (reference sequence). Both iRepertoire HTBI primers and Arm-PCR of CDR3 regions were used to build the TCR beta libraries. TCRdb reprocessed the multiplex PCR reads with MiXCR, giving one entry per CDR3 protein. The sample lists around 230,000 distinct CDR3 sequences; 15% to 20% were seen once. This clonotype occurred many times. Its antigen is not known. Time point meaning: newly diagnosed GD, antithyroid drugs for less than 3 months. PBMC-extracted RNA yielded the TCR library. Each of the patients was recruited from an endocrinology department situated in Xi'an, China.

The starting material was peripheral blood mononuclear cells (PBMCs), obtained at new diagnosis, from a patient treated with antithyroid drugs. The TCR originated in a female donor with Graves disease. This sequence joins TRBV19 and TRBJ2-5; D unclear. Written as DNA, the CDR3 is TGTGCCAGTAGTACGCACACCCTCCAAGAGACCCAGTACTTC. Protein product: CASSTHTLQETQYF.